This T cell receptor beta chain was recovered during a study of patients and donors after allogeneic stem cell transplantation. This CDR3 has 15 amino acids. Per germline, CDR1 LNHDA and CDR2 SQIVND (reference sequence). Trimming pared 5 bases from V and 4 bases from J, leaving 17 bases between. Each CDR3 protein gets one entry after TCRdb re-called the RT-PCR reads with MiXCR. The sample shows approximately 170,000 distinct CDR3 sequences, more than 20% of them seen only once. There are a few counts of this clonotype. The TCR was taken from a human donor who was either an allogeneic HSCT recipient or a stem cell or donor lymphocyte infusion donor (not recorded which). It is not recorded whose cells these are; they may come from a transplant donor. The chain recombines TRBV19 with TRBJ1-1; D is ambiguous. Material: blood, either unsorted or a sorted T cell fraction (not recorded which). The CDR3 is CASSATDQVVTEAFF. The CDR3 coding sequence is TGTGCCAGTAGTGCCACCGACCAGGTGGTCACTGAAGCTTTCTTT. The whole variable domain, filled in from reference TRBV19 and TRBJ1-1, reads DGGITQSPKYLFRKEGQNVTLSCEQNLNHDAMYWYRQDPGQGLRLIYYSQIVNDFQKGDIAEGYSVSREKKESFPLTVTSAQKNPTAFYLCASSATDQVVTEAFFGQGTRLTVV.